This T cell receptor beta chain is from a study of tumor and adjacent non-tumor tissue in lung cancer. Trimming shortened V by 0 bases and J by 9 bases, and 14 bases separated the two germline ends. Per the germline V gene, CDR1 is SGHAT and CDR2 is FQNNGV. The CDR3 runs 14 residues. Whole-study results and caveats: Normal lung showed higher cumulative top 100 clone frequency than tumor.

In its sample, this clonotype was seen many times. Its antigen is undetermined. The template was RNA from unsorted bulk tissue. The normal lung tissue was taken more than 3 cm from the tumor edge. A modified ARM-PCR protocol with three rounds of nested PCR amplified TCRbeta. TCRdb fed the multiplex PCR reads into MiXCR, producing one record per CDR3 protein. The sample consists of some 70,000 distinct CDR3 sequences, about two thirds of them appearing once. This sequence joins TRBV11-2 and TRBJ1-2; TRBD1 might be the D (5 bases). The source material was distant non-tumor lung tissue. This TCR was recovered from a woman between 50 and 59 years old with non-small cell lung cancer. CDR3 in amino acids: CASSLDRGSLSYTF. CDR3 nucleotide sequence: TGTGCCAGCAGCTTAGATCGGGGCAGCCTAAGCTACACCTTC.